The clone carrying this T cell receptor beta chain was recorded once. Antigen specificity is unknown. The germline V gene has CDR1 MNHEY and CDR2 SVGAGI. The CDR3 totals 14 residues. V lost 8 bases and J lost 2, with 15 bases in between. The sample's treatment: roughly 20 received Ad26.COV2.S at low or high dose, single or two shots; roughly 5 received placebo; per-sample allocation not given. Day 63 after the first injection of vaccine or placebo was the sampling time. The entry originates in a study of Ad26.COV2.S vaccination and SARS-CoV-2 variants. Study background: It was the COV1001 Ad26.COV2.S trial arm that included the donor. Donor got 5x10^10 or 1x10^11 viral particles of Ad26.COV2.S.

The study, taken as a whole, reports: Responses of spike-specific T cells (both CD8+ and CD4+) reportedly showed substantial breadth after vaccination. Spike-specific TCR breadth in vaccine recipients exceeded that seen in placebo recipients.

TCRdb's table, derived via immunoSEQ multiplex PCR, lists solely in-frame clones and lacks some. The table records about 280,000 clones, around 87% of them present only once. This clonotype was sampled from a person between 18 and 60 years old who received the Ad26.COV2.S COVID-19 vaccine or a placebo. The input for sequencing was peripheral blood, taken in a trial of Ad26.COV2.S vaccine versus placebo. The chain employs TRBV6-5 and TRBJ1-2; tentatively, D is TRBD1 (5 bases). Here the CDR3 DNA reads TGTGCCAGCCTACCCGGGGGGGACAACTATGGCTACACCTTC. This sequence encodes CASLPGGDNYGYTF.